These 6 T cell receptor beta chains came from one sample sequenced in a study of blood T cell repertoires in COVID-19. Produced via immunoSEQ multiplex PCR; TCRdb's table is partial and in-frame only. The sample holds some 200,000 clones, about 85% seen once. Sequencing was done on a sample of peripheral blood. The receptors originated from a man aged 55-75 years with COVID-19, enrolled during active disease.

The chain recombines TRBV6-2 or TRBV6-3 with TRBJ2-1, with 9 bases identical to TRBD1. After removal of 2 bases from V and 7 bases from J, the junction contained 6 bases not matched to a gene. CDR3 length equals 15 residues. Germline assignment: CDR1 MNHEY and CDR2 SVGEGT. CDR3 protein: CASSYGQGNVNEQFF. Here the CDR3 DNA reads TGTGCCAGCAGTTACGGACAGGGGAACGTGAATGAGCAGTTCTTC.

The chain carries TRBV3-1 (or the pseudogene TRBV3-2) and TRBJ1-2, with unresolved D. V gave up 5 bases and J gave up 6 bases, with 10 bases separating them. CDR3 length equals 12 residues. CDR1 and CDR2 from the germline V gene are LGHDT and YNNKEL (reference sequence). This CDR3 reads CASSDREDGYTF. For the CDR3, the DNA is TGTGCCAGCAGCGATCGGGAGGATGGCTACACCTTC.

The gene calls are TRBV6-1 and TRBJ1-1; weak D call: TRBD1 (6 bases). This CDR3 spans 14 amino acids. The V end lost 1 base, the J end lost 3 bases, and 9 bases lay between the germline ends. Per the germline V gene, CDR1 is MNHNS and CDR2 is SASEGT. The CDR3 sequence: CASSEVGGYTEAFF. The CDR3, as DNA: TGTGCCAGCAGTGAAGTAGGGGGATACACTGAAGCTTTCTTT.

The rearrangement links TRBV28 to TRBJ2-3; 7 nucleotides align to TRBD1. The length of the CDR3 is 13 residues. The ends lost 6 bases at V and 12 bases at J; junction bases unmatched: 12. CDR1 and CDR2 from the germline V gene are MDHEN and SYDVKM. CDR3: CASSYLRDREQYF. DNA for the CDR3: TGTGCCAGCAGCTACCTCCGGGACAGAGAACAGTATTTT. Complete variable domain (other parts from reference TRBV28 and TRBJ2-3): DVKVTQSSRYLVKRTGEKVFLECVQDMDHENMFWYRQDPGLGLRLIYFSYDVKMKEKGDIPEGYSVSREKKERFSLILESASTNQTSMYLCASSYLRDREQYFGPGTRLTVL.

This chain connects TRBV6-5 to TRBJ1-2; TRBD1 is a possible D gene (6 bases). The V gene's germline CDR1 is MNHEY and CDR2 SVGAGI. The CDR3 is 13 residues long. V lost 6 bases and J 2 bases, leaving 10 bases between the germline ends. CDR3 region: CASRSDRNYGYTF. CDR3 coding DNA: TGTGCCAGCAGATCCGACAGGAACTATGGCTACACCTTC.

The chain has TRBV5-6 and TRBJ1-2; D is undetermined. The CDR3 runs 13 residues. Germline CDR1 SGHDT, CDR2 YYEEEE. The V end lost 4 bases, the J end lost 1 base, and 8 bases lay between the germline ends. In nucleotides, the CDR3 is TGTGCCAGCAGCACCGGTCATAACTATGGCTACACCTTC. Its protein is CASSTGHNYGYTF.